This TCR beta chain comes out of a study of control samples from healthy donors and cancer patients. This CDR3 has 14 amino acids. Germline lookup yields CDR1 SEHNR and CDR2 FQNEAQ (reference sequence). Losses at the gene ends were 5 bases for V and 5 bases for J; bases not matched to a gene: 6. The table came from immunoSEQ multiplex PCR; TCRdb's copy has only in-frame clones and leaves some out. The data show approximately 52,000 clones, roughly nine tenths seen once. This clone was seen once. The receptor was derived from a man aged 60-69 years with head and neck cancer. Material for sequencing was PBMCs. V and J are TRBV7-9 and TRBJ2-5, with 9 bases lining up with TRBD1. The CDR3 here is CASSPGQGGETQYF. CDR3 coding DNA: TGTGCCAGCAGCCCGGGACAGGGTGGGGAGACCCAGTACTTC.